Presented here are 5 T cell receptor beta chains from one specimen sequenced in a study of blood T cell repertoires in COVID-19. Sequencing was performed with immunoSEQ multiplex PCR; in TCRdb, only in-frame clones are kept and a portion is missing. The sample yields tens of thousands of clones, about four fifths seen once. The sample taken for sequencing was peripheral blood. Receptors were obtained from a woman aged 65 to 85 with acute or convalescent COVID-19.

The gene calls are TRBV3-1 (or the pseudogene TRBV3-2) and TRBJ2-1, with 8 bases matching TRBD2. Germline V gives CDR1 LGHDT, CDR2 YNNKEL (reference sequence). V shed 3 bases and J 2 bases; nucleotides not matched to a gene: 9. This CDR3 contains 17 residues. The CDR3 nucleotides are TGTGCCAGCAGCCAGAGAAGGCTAGCGGGCGCCTACAATGAGCAGTTCTTC. It translates to CASSQRRLAGAYNEQFF.

J is TRBJ1-4 and V is TRBV30, with D unclear. The V and J ends lost 0 bases and 7 bases respectively, with 3 bases between them. The CDR3 contains 11 residues. CDR1 is GTSNPN, CDR2 SVGIG, per germline (reference sequence). CDR3 residues: CAWSVLEKLFF. In nucleotides, the CDR3 is TGTGCCTGGAGTGTTCTTGAAAAACTGTTTTTT.

This clone was seen a handful of times. The J gene is TRBJ2-2, the V gene TRBV27; TRBD2 is a possible D gene (6 bases). The CDR3 runs to 14 residues. CDR1 and CDR2 (germline): MNHEY, SMNVEV (reference sequence). Trimming shortened V by 7 bases and J by 6 bases, and 15 bases separated the two germline ends. The CDR3 sequence: CASKSWAGSGELFF. In DNA, the CDR3 is TGTGCCAGCAAAAGCTGGGCGGGGTCCGGGGAGCTGTTTTTT.

This clone has more than one count but fewer than ten. The V and J genes are TRBV28 and TRBJ1-2, with unresolved D. This CDR3 comprises 13 residues. V gave up 5 bases and J gave up 4 bases, with 11 bases separating them. The germline V gene encodes CDR1 MDHEN and CDR2 SYDVKM. The CDR3 region is CASSPQRFYGYTF. The CDR3 nucleotides read TGTGCCAGCAGTCCACAGCGGTTCTATGGCTACACCTTC.

The chain combines TRBV5-6 with TRBJ1-1, with a possible D match to TRBD1 (6 bases). The CDR3 covers 14 residues. Between the trimmed V and J ends, which lost 3 bases and 7 bases, there was a span of 16 bases. CDR1 SGHDT and CDR2 YYEEEE come from the germline V gene. CDR3 loop: CASSSGTLESEAFF. The DNA for the CDR3 is TGTGCCAGCAGCTCTGGGACACTCGAAAGTGAAGCTTTCTTT. Variable domain in full (rest from reference TRBV5-6 and TRBJ1-1): DAGVTQSPTHLIKTRGQQVTLRCSPKSGHDTVSWYQQALGQGPQFIFQYYEEEERQRGNFPDRFSGHQFPNYSSELNVNALLLGDSALYLCASSSGTLESEAFFGQGTRLTVV.